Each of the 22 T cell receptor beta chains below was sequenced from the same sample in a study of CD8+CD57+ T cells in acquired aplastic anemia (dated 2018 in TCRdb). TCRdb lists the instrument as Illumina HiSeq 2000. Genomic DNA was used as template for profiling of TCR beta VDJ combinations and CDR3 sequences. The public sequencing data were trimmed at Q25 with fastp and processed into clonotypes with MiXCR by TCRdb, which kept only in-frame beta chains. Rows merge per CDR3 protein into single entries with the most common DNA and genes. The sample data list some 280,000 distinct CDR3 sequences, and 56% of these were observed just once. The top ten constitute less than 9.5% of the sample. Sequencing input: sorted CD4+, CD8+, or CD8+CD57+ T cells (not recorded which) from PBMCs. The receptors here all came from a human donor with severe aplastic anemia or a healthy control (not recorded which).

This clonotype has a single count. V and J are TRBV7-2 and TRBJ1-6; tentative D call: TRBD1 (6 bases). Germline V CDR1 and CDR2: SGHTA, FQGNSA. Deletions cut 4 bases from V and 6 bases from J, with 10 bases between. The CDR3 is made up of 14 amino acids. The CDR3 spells CASSWDNGNSPLHF. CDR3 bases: TGTGCCAGCAGCTGGGACAACGGTAATTCACCCCTCCACTTT.

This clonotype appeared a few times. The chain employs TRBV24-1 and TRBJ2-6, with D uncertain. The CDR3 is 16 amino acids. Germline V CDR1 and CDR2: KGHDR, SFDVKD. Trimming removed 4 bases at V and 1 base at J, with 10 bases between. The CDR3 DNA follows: TGTGCCACCAGTGACTCGATCCCTTCTGGGGCCAACGTCCTGACTTTC. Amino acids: CATSDSIPSGANVLTF.

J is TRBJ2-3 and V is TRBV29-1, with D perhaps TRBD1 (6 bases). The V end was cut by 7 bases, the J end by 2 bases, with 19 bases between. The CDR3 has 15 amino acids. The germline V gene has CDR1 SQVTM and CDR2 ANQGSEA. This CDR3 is CSARPGTGNTDTQYF. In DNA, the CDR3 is TGCAGCGCCCGACCGGGAACAGGGAACACAGATACGCAGTATTTT.

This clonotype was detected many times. As DNA, the CDR3 is TGTGCTAGTGGTTTGGTACATGGGAGGGCTCAAAACAATGAGCAGTTCTTC. It codes for CASGLVHGRAQNNEQFF. The chain links TRBV12-5 to TRBJ2-1, with 7 bases fitting TRBD2. Germline loops: CDR1 LGHNT, CDR2 FRNRAP. CDR3 length equals 17 residues. Germline trimming cut 0 bases from V and 5 bases from J; bases unmatched to any gene: 10. Supplemented by reference TRBV12-5 and TRBJ2-1, the full variable domain reads DARVTQTPRHKVTEMGQEVTMRCQPILGHNTVFWYRQTMMQGLELLAYFRNRAPLDDSGMPKDRFSAEMPDATLATLKIQPSEPRDSAVYFCASGLVHGRAQNNEQFFGPGTRLTVL.

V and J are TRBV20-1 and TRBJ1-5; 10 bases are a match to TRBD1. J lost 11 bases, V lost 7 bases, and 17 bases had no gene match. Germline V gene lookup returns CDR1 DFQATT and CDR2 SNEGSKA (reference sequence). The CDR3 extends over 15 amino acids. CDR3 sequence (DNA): TGCAGTGTCACCTCCCCGGGACAGGGGAAAGAGACCCAGCATTTT. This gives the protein CSVTSPGQGKETQHF.

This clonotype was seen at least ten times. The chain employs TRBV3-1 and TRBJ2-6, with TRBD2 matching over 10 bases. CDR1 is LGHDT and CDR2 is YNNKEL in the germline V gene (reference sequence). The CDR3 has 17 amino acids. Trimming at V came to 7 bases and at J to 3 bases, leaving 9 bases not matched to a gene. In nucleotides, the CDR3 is TGTGCCAGCAACCTAGCGGGGGTTGTTAATGGGGCCAACGTCCTGACTTTC. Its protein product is CASNLAGVVNGANVLTF.

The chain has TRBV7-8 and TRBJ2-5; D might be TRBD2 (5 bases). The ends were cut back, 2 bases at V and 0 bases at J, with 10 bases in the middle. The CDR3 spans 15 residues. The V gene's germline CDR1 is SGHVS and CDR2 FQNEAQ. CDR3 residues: CASSLSDLNQETQYF. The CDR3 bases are TGTGCCAGCAGCTTATCGGACTTAAACCAAGAGACCCAGTACTTC.

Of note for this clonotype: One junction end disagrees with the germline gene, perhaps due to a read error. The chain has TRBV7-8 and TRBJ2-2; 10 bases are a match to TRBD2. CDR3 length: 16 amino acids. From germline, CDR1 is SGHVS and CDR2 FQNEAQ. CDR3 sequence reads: CASSPLAGLNTGERFF. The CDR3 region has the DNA TGTGCCAGCAGTCCACTAGCGGGACTAAACACCGGGGAGCGGTTTTTT.

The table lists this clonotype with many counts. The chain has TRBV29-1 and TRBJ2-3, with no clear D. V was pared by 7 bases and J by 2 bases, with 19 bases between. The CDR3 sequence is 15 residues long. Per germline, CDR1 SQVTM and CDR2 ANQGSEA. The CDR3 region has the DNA TGCAGCGCCCCCCCCCCCACCGGAGCCACAGATACGCAGTATTTT. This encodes CSAPPPTGATDTQYF.

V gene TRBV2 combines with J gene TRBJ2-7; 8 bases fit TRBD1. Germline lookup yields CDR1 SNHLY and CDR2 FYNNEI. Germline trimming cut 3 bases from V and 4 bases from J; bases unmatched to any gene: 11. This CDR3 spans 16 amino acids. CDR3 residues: CASSETDREVFYEQYF. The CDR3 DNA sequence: TGTGCCAGCAGTGAGACGGACAGGGAAGTTTTTTACGAGCAGTACTTC.

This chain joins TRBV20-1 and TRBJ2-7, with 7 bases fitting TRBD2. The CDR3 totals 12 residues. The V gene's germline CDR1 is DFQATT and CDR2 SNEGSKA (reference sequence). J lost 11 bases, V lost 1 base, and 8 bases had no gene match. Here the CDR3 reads CSARVTSIQEYF. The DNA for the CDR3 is TGCAGTGCTAGAGTGACTAGCATTCAGGAGTACTTC.

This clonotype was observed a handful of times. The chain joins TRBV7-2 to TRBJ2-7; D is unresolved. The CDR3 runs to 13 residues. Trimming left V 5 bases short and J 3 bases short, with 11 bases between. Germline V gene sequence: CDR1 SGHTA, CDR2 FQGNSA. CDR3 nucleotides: TGTGCCAGCAGCCCCGCTTTTGGCTACGAGCAGTACTTC. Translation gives CASSPAFGYEQYF.

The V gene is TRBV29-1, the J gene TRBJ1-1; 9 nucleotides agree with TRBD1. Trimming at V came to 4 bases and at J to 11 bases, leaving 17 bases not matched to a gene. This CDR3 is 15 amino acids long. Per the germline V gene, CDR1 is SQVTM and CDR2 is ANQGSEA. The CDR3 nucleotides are TGCAGCGTTGGCCGTGGGGGACAGGGAGCACATTCGGCTTTCTTT. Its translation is CSVGRGGQGAHSAFF.

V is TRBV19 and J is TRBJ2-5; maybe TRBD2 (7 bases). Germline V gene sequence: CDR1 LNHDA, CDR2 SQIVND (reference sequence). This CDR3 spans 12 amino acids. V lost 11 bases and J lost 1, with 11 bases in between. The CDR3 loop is CALGGGQETQYF. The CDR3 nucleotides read TGTGCCCTAGGGGGGGGCCAAGAGACCCAGTACTTC.

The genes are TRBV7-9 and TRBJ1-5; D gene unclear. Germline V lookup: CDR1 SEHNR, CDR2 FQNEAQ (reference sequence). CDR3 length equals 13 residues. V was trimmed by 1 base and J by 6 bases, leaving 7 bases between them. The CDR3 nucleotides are TGTGCCAGCAGCTTAGAAGGATCTCAGCCCCAGCATTTT. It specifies CASSLEGSQPQHF.

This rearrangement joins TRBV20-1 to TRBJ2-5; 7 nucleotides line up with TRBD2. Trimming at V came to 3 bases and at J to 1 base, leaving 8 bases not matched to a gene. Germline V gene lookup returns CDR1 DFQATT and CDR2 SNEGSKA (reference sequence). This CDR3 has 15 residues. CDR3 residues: CSASAGRLAQETQYF. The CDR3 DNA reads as TGCAGTGCTAGTGCGGGACGACTAGCCCAAGAGACCCAGTACTTC.

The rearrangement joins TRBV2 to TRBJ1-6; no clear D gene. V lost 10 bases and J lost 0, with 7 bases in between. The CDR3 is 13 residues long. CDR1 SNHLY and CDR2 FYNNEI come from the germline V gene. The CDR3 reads CANRASYNSPLHF. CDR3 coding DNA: TGTGCCAACCGAGCCTCCTATAATTCACCCCTCCACTTT. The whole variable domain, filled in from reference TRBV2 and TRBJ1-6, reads EPEVTQTPSHQVTQMGQEVILRCVPISNHLYFYWYRQILGQKVEFLVSFYNNEISEKSEIFDDQFSVERPDGSNFTLKIRSTKLEDSAMYFCANRASYNSPLHFGNGTRLTVT.

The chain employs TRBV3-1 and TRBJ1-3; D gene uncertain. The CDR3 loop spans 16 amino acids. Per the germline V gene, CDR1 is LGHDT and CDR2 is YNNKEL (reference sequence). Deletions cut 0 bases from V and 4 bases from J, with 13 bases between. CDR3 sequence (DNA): TGTGCCAGCAGCCAAGATGGAGGGTTGGGCGGAAACACCATATATTTT. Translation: CASSQDGGLGGNTIYF.

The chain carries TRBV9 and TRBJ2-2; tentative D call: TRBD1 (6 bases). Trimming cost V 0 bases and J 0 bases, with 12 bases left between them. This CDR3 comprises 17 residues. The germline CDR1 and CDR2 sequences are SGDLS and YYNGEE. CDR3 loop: CASSVDPDRTNTGELFF. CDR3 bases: TGTGCCAGCAGCGTAGACCCCGACAGGACGAACACCGGGGAGCTGTTTTTT.

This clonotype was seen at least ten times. CDR3 sequence: CASSLVGSMNTEAFF. CDR3 DNA: TGTGCCAGCAGCTTAGTGGGGTCAATGAACACTGAAGCTTTCTTT. The V and J genes are TRBV11-2 and TRBJ1-1; the D is unclear. CDR3 length equals 15 residues. Germline CDR1 is SGHAT and CDR2 is FQNNGV. Trimming took off 1 base at V and 0 bases at J, with 9 bases between the two ends. Full variable domain (rest looked up from reference TRBV11-2 and TRBJ1-1): EAGVAQSPRYKIIEKRQSVAFWCNPISGHATLYWYQQILGQGPKLLIQFQNNGVVDDSQLPKDRFSAERLKGVDSTLKIQPAKLEDSAVYLCASSLVGSMNTEAFFGQGTRLTVV.

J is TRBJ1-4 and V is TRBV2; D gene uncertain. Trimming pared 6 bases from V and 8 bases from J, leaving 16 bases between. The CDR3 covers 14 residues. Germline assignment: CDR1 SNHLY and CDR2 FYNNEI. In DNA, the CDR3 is TGTGCCAGCAGCTACAAGGTTTGGGTAGAAAAACTGTTTTTT. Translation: CASSYKVWVEKLFF.

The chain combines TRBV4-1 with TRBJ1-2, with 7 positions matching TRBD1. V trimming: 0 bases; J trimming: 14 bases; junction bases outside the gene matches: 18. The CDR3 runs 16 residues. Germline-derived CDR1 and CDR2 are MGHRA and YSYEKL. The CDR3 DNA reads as TGCGCCAGCAGCCAAGACGACAGGGCACTAGGCTATGGCAATACCTTC. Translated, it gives CASSQDDRALGYGNTF.